The source of this T cell receptor (beta chain) is a study of shared clonotypes between healthy human individuals (dated by TCRdb to 2018 to 2020). A note on the overall study: The cohort included three men and a couple of women between 18 and 49 years of age. Per donor, three plates each were used for CD4 naive and CD4 memory, two for CD8 naive, and one for CD8 memory. To estimate repertoire size and how much clonotypes are shared between individuals, the study performed deep sequencing of blood TCR repertoires from 4 to 6 healthy adults. Different laboratories and diverse techniques were used to prepare libraries and sequence TCR repertoires, to increase sequencing depth and limit assay-specific biases. Per donor, leukapheresis produced somewhere between about 0.8 and 9 billion PBMCs.

On this clone: Its antigen target is currently unknown. One base away there is no much larger clone; base qualities are not given.

Using the deep immunoSEQ assay, multiplex PCR amplified TCR CDR3 regions from genomic DNA. Extracted genomic DNA from each cell subset was distributed evenly across all wells of several immunoSEQ 96-well plates, and each plate was treated as a replicate. For sorted subsets, each replicate PCR was loaded with roughly 0.2 ug genomic DNA, equivalent to 32,000 or so T cell genomes. The purified libraries were quantified using a Qubit 3.0 fluorometer, sized with a Bioanalyzer 2100, and then quantified again using the KAPA Library Quantification kit. A separate single-read 150-cycle Illumina NextSeq 550 flow cell was used to sequence each immunoSEQ 96-well plate. On the study's bioinformatics: The immunoSEQ output contained only junctional sequences without quality scores, so filtering could not match that applied to full-length reads. To assign V/J genes and CDR3, sequences were annotated using PyIR, a Python wrapper for IgBLAST v1.9, with IMGT germline references. Reads were removed for weak V/J assignments (E-value above 1e-6), missing CDR3, stop codons, out-of-frame junctions, or ambiguous translated residues. A V3J clonotype was defined by an identical inferred V gene, J gene, and CDR3 amino acid sequence. Percentage overlap between repertoires was calculated by dividing the number of shared unique clonotypes by the size of the smaller repertoire. Richness of each repertoire was evaluated using RTK rarefaction, the Chao1 estimator, and Recon v2.1 estimates of unobserved clonotypes. For all TCRbeta clonotypes obtained by the gDNA method from a few donors, generation probabilities were computed with OLGA. TCRdb retrieved this table from immuneACCESS and kept in-frame rearrangements only. Not all clones are present; in checked studies, unresolved V genes account for under half, and no reason is known for the remainder. D and trimming were read from the DNA, whereas the V and J calls and clone size are those reported in that table. The sample has around 2.5 million clones on record, over 85% of them singletons. The ten largest account for 0.36% of the sample.

V loses 7 bases of germline sequence and J loses 1 base, and the interval between the two ends is 10 bases. In the germline V gene, CDR1 corresponds to SGHDN and CDR2 to FVKESK. The CDR3 runs 13 amino acids, cysteine and phenylalanine included. Only CDR3 DNA remains: 39 bases, in frame from the first base. Paper-wide results and their limitations: Compared with non-shared clonotypes, clonotypes shared by all four sorted-subset donors had higher generation probabilities. Naive subsets generally had larger estimated clonotype richness than memory subsets did. Pairwise subsampling led to the expectation that sequencing depth would affect the degree of clonotype sharing among donors. Rarefaction of sorted-subset datasets indicated incomplete sequencing despite the large sequencing depth. Only blood was sampled, and tissue TCR repertoires likely differ from those in blood. About 5% of naive CD4, 3.5% of naive CD8, 2% to 2.5% of memory CD4, and 0.35% to 0.5% of memory CD8 clonotypes were shared across four donors. Because the study included a small number of donors, the genetic and exposure-history diversity represented was limited.

Donors were healthy HIV-negative adults with no recently reported acute infections or vaccinations. Only Caucasian adults living in Nashville, Tennessee, USA were represented among the donors. CD4+ T cells were enriched by magnetic negative selection; naive cells were then positively selected on CD45RA, and the negative fraction formed the memory subset. Blood was collected by leukapheresis, and PBMCs were isolated by Ficoll-Histopaque density gradient centrifugation and then cryopreserved in liquid nitrogen vapor phase. Analytical flow cytometry was used to check the purity and quantity of each magnetically sorted T cell population. Genomic DNA was isolated from each sorted fraction and quantified by UV absorbance on a Nanodrop 2000c.

The sequencing sample was made of naive CD4+ T cells from PBMCs. According to the study, the label for this sample's cell subset or site signals: CD45RA+ positively selected. This sequence uses TRBV14 and TRBJ1-1; the D gene is not confidently resolved. The TCR comes from a man between 18 and 29 years old in good health. Some clones in this sample may be carry-over from other donors' samples. At the DNA level, the sequence is TGTGCCAGCACCACTACACGGAACACTGAAGCTTTCTTT. Translated, it gives CASTTTRNTEAFF.